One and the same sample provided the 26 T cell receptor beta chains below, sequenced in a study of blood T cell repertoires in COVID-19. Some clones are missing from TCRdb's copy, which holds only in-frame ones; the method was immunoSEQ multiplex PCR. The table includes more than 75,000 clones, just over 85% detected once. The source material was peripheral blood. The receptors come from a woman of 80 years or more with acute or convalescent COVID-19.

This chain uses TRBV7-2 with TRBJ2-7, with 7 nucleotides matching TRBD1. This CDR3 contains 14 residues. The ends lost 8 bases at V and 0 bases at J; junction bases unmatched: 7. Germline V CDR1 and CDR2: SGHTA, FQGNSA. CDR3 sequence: CASAGTAISYEQYF. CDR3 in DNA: TGTGCCAGCGCAGGGACAGCCATCTCCTACGAGCAGTACTTC.

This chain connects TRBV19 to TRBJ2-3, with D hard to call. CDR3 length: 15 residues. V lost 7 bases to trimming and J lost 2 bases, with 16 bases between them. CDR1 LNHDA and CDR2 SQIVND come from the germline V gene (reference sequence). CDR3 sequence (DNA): TGTGCCAGTAATGCGTCTCCAGGCCTCACAGATACGCAGTATTTT. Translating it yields CASNASPGLTDTQYF.

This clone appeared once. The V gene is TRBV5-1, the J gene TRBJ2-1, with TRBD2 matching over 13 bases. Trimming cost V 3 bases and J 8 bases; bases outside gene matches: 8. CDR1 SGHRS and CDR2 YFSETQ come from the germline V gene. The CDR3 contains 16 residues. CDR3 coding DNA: TGCGCCAGCAGCTCTACTAGCGGGGGGGCTTTCGATGAGCAGTTCTTC. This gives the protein CASSSTSGGAFDEQFF.

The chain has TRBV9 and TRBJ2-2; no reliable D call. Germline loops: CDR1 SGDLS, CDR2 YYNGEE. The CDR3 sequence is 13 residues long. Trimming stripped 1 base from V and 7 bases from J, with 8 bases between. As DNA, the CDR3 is TGTGCCAGCAGCGTATCGGAGAACGGGGAGCTGTTTTTT. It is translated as CASSVSENGELFF.

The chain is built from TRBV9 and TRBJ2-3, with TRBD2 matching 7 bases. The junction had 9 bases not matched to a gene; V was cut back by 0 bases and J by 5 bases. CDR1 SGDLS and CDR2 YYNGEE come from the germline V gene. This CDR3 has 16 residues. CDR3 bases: TGTGCCAGCAGCGTAGCTGTGGGGGGGTCTTTAGATACGCAGTATTTT. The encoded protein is CASSVAVGGSLDTQYF.

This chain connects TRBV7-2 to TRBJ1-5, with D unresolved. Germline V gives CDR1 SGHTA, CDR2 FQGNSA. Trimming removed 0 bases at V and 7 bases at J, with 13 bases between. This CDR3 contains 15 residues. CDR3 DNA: TGTGCCAGCAGCTTAGCGTCGGCAGGCTCCCAGCCCCAGCATTTT. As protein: CASSLASAGSQPQHF. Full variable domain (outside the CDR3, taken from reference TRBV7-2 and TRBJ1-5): GAGVSQSPSNKVTEKGKDVELRCDPISGHTALYWYRQSLGQGLEFLIYFQGNSAPDKSGLPSDRFSAERTGGSVSTLTIQRTQQEDSAVYLCASSLASAGSQPQHFGDGTRLSIL.

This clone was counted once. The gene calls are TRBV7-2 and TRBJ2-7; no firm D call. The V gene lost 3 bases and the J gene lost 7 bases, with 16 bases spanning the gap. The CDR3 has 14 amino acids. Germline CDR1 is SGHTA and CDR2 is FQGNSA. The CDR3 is CASSFNFDSVEQYF. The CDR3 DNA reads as TGTGCCAGCAGCTTTAATTTCGACTCAGTGGAGCAGTACTTC.

Written as DNA, the CDR3 is TGTGCCAGTAGCAGATCCGACAGGGGAAGGGGGCGCAGTGAAAAACTGTTTTTT. The encoded protein is CASSRSDRGRGRSEKLFF. The chain combines TRBV19 with TRBJ1-4; 8 bases fit TRBD1. This CDR3 contains 18 residues. The V segment lost 6 bases and the J segment 7 bases; nucleotides outside the gene matches: 19. In germline, CDR1 is LNHDA, CDR2 SQIVND (reference sequence).

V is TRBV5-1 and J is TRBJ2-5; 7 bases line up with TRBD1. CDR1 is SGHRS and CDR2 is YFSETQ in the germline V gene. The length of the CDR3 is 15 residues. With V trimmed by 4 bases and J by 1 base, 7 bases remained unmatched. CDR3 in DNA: TGCGCCAGCAGCCGCTCGACAGGGAGCCAAGAGACCCAGTACTTC. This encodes CASSRSTGSQETQYF. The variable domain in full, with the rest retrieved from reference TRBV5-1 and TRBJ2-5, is KAGVTQTPRYLIKTRGQQVTLSCSPISGHRSVSWYQQTPGQGLQFLFEYFSETQRNKGNFPGRFSGRQFSNSRSEMNVSTLELGDSALYLCASSRSTGSQETQYFGPGTRLLVL.

CDR3 protein: CASSVASSGSSYNEQFF. The CDR3 DNA sequence: TGTGCCAGCAGCGTAGCGTCTAGCGGGAGCTCCTACAATGAGCAGTTCTTC. The chain carries TRBV9 and TRBJ2-1, with TRBD2 matching 10 bases. The CDR3 spans 17 residues. J was trimmed by 0 bases and V by 0 bases; bases with no gene match: 3. CDR1 and CDR2 from the germline V gene are SGDLS and YYNGEE.

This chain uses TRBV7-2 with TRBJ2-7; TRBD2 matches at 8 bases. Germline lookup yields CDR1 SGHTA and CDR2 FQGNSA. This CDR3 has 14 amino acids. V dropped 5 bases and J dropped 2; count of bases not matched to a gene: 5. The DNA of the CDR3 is TGTGCCAGCAGCGGTTGGCGGGGGGCCTACGAGCAGTACTTC. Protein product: CASSGWRGAYEQYF.

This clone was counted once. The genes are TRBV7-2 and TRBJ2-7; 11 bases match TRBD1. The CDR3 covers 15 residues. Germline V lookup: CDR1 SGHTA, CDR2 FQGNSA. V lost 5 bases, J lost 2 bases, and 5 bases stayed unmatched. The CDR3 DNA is TGTGCCAGCAGCACCGGGACAGGGGGAACCTACGAGCAGTACTTC. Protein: CASSTGTGGTYEQYF.

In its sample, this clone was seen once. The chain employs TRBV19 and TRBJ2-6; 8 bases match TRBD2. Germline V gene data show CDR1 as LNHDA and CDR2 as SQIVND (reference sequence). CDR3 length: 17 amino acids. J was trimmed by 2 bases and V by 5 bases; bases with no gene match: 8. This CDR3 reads CASSGRAGGAGANVLTF. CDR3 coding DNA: TGTGCCAGTAGTGGCAGGGCGGGGGGCGCTGGGGCCAACGTCCTGACTTTC.

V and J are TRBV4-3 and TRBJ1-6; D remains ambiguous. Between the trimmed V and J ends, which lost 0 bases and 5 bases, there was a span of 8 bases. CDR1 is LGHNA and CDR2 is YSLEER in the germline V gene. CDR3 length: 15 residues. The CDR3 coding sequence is TGCGCCAGCAGCCAAGATCTATTAAATAATTCACCCCTCCACTTT. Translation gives CASSQDLLNNSPLHF.

CDR3 amino acids: CASSRRGPYGYTF. The CDR3 coding sequence is TGTGCCAGCAGTAGGAGGGGGCCCTATGGCTACACCTTC. V and J are TRBV12-3 or TRBV12-4 and TRBJ1-2; TRBD1 matches at 7 bases. This CDR3 has 13 residues. After removal of 5 bases from V and 4 bases from J, the junction contained 4 bases not matched to a gene.

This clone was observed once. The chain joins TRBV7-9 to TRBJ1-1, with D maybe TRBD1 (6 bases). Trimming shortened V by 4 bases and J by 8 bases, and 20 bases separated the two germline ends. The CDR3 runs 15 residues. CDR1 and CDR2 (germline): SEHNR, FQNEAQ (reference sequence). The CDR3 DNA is TGTGCCAGCAGCTCGTCCCGGGACAACCTGTGGGAAGCTTTCTTT. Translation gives CASSSSRDNLWEAFF.

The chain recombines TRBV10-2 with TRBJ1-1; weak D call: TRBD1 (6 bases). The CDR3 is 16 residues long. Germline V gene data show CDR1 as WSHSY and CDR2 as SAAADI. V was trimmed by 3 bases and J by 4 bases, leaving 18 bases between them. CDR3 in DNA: TGCGCCAGCAGTGACCCTCGCCCAGGGGCGAGCACTGAAGCTTTCTTT. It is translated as CASSDPRPGASTEAFF.

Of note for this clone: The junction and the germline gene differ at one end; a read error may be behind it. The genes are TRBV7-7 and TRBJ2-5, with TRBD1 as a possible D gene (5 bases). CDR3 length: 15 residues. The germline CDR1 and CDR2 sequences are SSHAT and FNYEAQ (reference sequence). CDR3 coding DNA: TGTGCTAGCAGCTTAATGGCAGGGATGCAAGAGACCCAGTACTTC. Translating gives CASSLMAGMQETQYF. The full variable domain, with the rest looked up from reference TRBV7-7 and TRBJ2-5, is GAGVSQSPRYKVTKRGQDVTLRCDPISSHATLYWYQQALGQGPEFLTYFNYEAQPDKSGLPSDRFSAERPEGSISTLTIQRTEQRDSAMYRCASSLMAGMQETQYFGPGTRLLVL.

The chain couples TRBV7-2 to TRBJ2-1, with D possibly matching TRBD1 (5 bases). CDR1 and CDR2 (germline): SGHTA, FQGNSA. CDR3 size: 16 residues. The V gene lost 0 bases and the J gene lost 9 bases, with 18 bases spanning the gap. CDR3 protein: CASSLALGAPSSEQFF. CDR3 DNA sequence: TGTGCCAGCAGCTTAGCGCTTGGGGCCCCTTCCAGTGAGCAGTTCTTC.

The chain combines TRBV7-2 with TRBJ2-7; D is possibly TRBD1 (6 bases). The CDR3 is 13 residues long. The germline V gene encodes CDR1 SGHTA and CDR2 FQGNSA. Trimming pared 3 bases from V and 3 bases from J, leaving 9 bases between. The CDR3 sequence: CASSLRQVYEQYF. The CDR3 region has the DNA TGTGCCAGCAGCTTGAGACAGGTCTACGAGCAGTACTTC.

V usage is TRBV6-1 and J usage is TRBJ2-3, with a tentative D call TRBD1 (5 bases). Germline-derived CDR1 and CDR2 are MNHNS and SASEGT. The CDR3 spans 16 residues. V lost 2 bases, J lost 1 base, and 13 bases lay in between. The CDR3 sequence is CASSETGVLGTDTQYF. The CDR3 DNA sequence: TGTGCCAGCAGTGAAACAGGCGTGTTGGGCACAGATACGCAGTATTTT.

The CDR3 region is CSATMDTEAFF. DNA for the CDR3: TGCAGTGCCACAATGGACACTGAAGCTTTCTTT. V and J are TRBV20-1 and TRBJ1-1; no clear D. Germline CDR1 is DFQATT and CDR2 is SNEGSKA (reference sequence). CDR3 length: 11 residues. The V end lost 6 bases, the J end lost 3 bases, and 8 bases lay between the germline ends.

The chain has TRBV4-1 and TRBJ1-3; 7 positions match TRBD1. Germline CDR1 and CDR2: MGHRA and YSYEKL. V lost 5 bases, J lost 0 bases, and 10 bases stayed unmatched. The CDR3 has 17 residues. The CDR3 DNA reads TGCGCCAGCAGCAATCTACAGGGACAGCTCTCTGGAAACACCATATATTTT. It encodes CASSNLQGQLSGNTIYF.

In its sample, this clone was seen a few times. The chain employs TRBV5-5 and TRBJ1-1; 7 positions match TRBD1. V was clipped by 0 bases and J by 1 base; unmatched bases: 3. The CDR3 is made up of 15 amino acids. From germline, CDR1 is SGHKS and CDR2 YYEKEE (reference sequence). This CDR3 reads CASSLAGQKNTEAFF. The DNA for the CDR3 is TGTGCCAGCAGCTTGGCGGGACAGAAGAACACTGAAGCTTTCTTT.

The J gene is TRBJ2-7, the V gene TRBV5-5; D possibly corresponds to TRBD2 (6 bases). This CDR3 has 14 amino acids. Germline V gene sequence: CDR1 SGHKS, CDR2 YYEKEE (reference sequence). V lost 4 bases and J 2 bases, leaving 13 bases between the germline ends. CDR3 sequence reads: CASSTDAGPYEQYF. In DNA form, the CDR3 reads TGTGCCAGCAGCACTGATGCGGGACCCTACGAGCAGTACTTC.

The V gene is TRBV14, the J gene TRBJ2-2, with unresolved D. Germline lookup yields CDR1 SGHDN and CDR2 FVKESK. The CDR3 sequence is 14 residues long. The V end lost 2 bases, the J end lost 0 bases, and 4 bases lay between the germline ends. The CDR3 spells CASSQLPNTGELFF. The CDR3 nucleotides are TGTGCCAGCAGCCAACTCCCGAACACCGGGGAGCTGTTTTTT.